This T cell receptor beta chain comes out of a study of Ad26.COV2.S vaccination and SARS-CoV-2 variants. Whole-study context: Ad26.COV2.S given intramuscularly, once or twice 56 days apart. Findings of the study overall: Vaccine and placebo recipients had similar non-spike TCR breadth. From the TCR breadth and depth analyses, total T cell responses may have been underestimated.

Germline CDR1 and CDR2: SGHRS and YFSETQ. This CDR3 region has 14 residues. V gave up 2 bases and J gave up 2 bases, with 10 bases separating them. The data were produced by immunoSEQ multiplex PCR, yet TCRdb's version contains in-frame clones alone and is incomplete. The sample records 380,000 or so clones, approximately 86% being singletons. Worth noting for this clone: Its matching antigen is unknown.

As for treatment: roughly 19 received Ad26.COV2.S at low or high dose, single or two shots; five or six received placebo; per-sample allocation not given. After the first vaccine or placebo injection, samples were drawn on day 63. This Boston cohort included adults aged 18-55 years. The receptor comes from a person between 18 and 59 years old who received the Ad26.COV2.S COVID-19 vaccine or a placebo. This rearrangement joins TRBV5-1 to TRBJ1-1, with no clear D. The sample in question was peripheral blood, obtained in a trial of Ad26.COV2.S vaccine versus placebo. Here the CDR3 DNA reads TGCGCCAGCAGCTTAACGGCAGATAACACTGAAGCTTTCTTT. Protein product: CASSLTADNTEAFF.